The 8 T cell receptor delta chains listed next were all sequenced from one sample in a study of γδ T cells in repeated Plasmodium falciparum infection (dated by TCRdb to the early 2020s). Vgamma9/Vdelta2+ and Vdelta2-negative gammadelta T cell populations were flow-sorted from peripheral blood mononuclear cells for bulk TCR repertoire analysis. Library creation used multiplex PCR. The sequencing machine was an Illumina MiSeq. TCRdb reprocessed the public reads with the caller CATT; rows with the same DNA were merged afterwards. The sample table holds about 48,000 delta-chain clones, of which 1.6% were seen once. Of the sample, over 7% falls within the top ten clones. The specimen was gamma-delta T cells from blood. All receptors derive from a pool of human donors (malaria-infected and uninfected, not separated).

Concerning this clone itself: A far larger clone lies a single base away; this is likely a read error. Other DNA sequences within the sample encode an identical CDR3. This sequence joins TRDV1 and TRDJ1, with 11 positions matching TRDD3. The J gene was missing in TCRdb and was found by matching the end of the DNA to germline. Germline CDR1 is TSWWSYY and CDR2 is QGS. This CDR3 spans 21 amino acids. V gave up 9 bases and J gave up 0 bases; unmatched junction bases: 24. CDR3 protein: CALRRLIWGIQGGQYTDKLIF. CDR3 coding DNA: TGTGCTCTCCGTCGTCTAATCTGGGGGATACAGGGAGGCCAGTACACCGATAAACTCATCTTT.

On this clone itself: A far larger clone is just one base off, so this is likely a read error. Additional DNA sequences in this sample encode the identical CDR3. The CDR3 bases are TGTGCTCTTGGGGAACTAGGAGGTACAGAGTCTTACCCTTGGGATAAACTCATCTTT. Its protein product is CALGELGGTESYPWDKLIF. The rearrangement links TRDV1 to TRDJ1; D uncertain. Trimming left V 0 bases short and J 5 bases short, with 25 bases between. The CDR3 is made up of 19 amino acids. Germline values: CDR1 TSWWSYY, CDR2 QGS.

A word on this clone: The TCRdb record carries a much larger clone's protein, which differs from this DNA's translation at residue 3; a read error is the likely cause, and the protein listed here is the DNA translation. The V call is TRDV1, the J call TRDJ1, with 11 bases matching TRDD3. The J gene, left out of TCRdb, was set here by checking the DNA against germline. The CDR3 spans 25 residues. CDR1 TSWWSYY and CDR2 QGS come from the germline V gene. The DNA for the CDR3 is TGTGCTCCTGGGGAGTTCGGGCGCGGCCTACGAAGTACTGGGGGATATTACCCGTACACCGATAAACTCATCTTT. As protein: CAPGEFGRGLRSTGGYYPYTDKLIF.

This clone was recorded a few times. TCRdb assigns this DNA the protein of a much larger clone, which departs from its translation at residue 11; this likely reflects a read error, and the protein shown comes from translating the DNA. The V and J genes are TRDV1 and TRDJ1; a weak D match, TRDD3 (5 bases). The germline V and J ends were trimmed by 1 base and 0 bases, with 21 bases remaining between them. Germline V gene data show CDR1 as TSWWSYY and CDR2 as QGS. This CDR3 comprises 19 residues. The CDR3 sequence is CALGEPKHLGGGNTDKLIF. The CDR3 DNA reads as TGTGCTCTTGGGGAACCCAAACACCTGGGAGGTGGGAACACCGATAAACTCATCTTT.

Details on this clone: TCRdb's listed protein matches a much larger clone and diverges from this DNA's translation at residue 11, likely through a read error; the protein shown comes from the DNA. The V call is TRDV1, the J call TRDJ1; TRDD3 is a possible D gene (5 bases). Germline CDR1 TSWWSYY, CDR2 QGS. The CDR3 totals 19 residues. V was trimmed by 0 bases and J by 0 bases, leaving 20 bases between them. For the CDR3, the DNA is TGTGCTCTTGGGGAACTATTCTACCACGGGGGTAGCTACACCGATAAACTCATCTTT. Amino acids: CALGELFYHGGSYTDKLIF.

This clone was counted only a few times. The protein that TCRdb holds for this DNA derives from a much larger clone and differs from the translated DNA at residue 7, which likely indicates a read error; the protein shown here is translated from the DNA. The V and J genes are TRDV1 and TRDJ1; TRDD3 agrees at 9 bases. TCRdb offers no J gene call, so here the DNA was matched to germline to obtain one. J lost 1 base, V lost 0 bases, and 21 bases had no gene match. The germline V gene has CDR1 TSWWSYY and CDR2 QGS. The CDR3 runs 22 residues. The CDR3 loop reads CALGELRASLAGGFTCTDKLIF. Here the CDR3 DNA reads TGTGCTCTTGGGGAACTAAGGGCCTCCTTGGCTGGGGGATTCACCTGCACCGATAAACTCATCTTT.

There are a few counts of this clone. TCRdb's listed protein matches a much larger clone and diverges from this DNA's translation at residue 9, likely through a read error; the protein shown comes from the DNA. The chain joins TRDV1 to TRDJ1; D ambiguous. In the absence of a J gene in TCRdb, the DNA was matched to germline to assign it here. The CDR3 totals 19 residues. The germline V gene has CDR1 TSWWSYY and CDR2 QGS. The V gene lost 4 bases and the J gene lost 0 bases, with 24 bases spanning the gap. As DNA, the CDR3 is TGTGCTCTTGGGGTCCCGAGTCTCCAATCAAATGAGTACACCGATAAACTCATCTTT. Protein sequence: CALGVPSLQSNEYTDKLIF.

This clone was observed a handful of times. A far larger clone is off by one base, so a read error is likely. This sample includes further DNA sequences coding for the same CDR3. J is TRDJ1 and V is TRDV1; D perhaps matches TRDD3 (6 bases). TCRdb carries no J gene annotation; the J gene was assigned here by matching the DNA with germline. CDR3 size: 19 residues. The V gene's germline CDR1 is TSWWSYY and CDR2 QGS. V was pared by 1 base and J by 0 bases, with 21 bases between. The CDR3 is CALGEHPYLGMVYTDKLIF. The CDR3 coding sequence is TGTGCTCTTGGGGAACACCCCTACTTGGGGATGGTCTACACCGATAAACTCATCTTT.